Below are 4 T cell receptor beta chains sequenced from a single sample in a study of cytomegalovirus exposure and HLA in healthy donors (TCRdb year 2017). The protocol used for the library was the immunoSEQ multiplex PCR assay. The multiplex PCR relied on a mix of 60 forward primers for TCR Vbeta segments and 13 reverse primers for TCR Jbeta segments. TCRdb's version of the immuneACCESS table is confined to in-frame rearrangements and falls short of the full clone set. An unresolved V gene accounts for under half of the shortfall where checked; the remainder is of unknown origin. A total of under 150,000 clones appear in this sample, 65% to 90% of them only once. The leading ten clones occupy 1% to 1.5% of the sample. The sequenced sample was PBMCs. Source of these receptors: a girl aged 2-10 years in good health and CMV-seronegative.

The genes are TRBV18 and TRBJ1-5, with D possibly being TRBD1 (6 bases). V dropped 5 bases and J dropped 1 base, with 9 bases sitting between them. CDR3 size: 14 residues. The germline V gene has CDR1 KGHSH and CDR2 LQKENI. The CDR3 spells CASSSDRSNQPQHF. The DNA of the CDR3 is TGTGCCAGCTCATCGGACAGAAGCAATCAGCCCCAGCATTTT.

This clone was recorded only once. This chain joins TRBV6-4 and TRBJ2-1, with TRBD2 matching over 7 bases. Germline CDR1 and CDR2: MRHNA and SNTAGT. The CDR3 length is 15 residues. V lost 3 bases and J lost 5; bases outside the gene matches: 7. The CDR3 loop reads CASSEMSGAHNEQFF. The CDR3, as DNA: TGTGCCAGCAGTGAAATGAGCGGGGCCCACAATGAGCAGTTCTTC.

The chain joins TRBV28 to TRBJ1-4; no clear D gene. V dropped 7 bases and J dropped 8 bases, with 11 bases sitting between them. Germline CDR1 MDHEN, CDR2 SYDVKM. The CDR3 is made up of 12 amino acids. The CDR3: CASNSPSEKLFF. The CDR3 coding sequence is TGTGCCAGCAACTCCCCCTCCGAAAAACTGTTTTTT.

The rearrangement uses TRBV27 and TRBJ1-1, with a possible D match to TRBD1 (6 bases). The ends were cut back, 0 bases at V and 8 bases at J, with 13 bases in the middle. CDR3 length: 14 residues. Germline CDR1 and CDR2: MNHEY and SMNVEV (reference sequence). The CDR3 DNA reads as TGTGCCAGCAGTTTATCGTCCCGGACAGCAGAAGCTTTCTTT. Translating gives CASSLSSRTAEAFF.